One sample yielded the 30 T cell receptor beta chains listed below, sequenced in a study of blood T cells in healthy people across ages. Using a J-beta primer mix together with a sample-barcoded 5' primer, a second PCR was run for roughly 6 to 11 cycles. In TCRdb, the 5' RACE reads were re-called with MiXCR into one record per CDR3 protein. The sample has 850,000 to 1,000,000 distinct CDR3 sequences; just over 50% are singletons. Sequencing used blood. These receptors were collected from a woman aged 55 to 70 in good health.

To note about this clonotype: A much larger clonotype is one base distant, so this may be a read error. The rearrangement joins TRBV7-9 to TRBJ2-7; D is perhaps TRBD2 (6 bases). The CDR3 is 10 amino acids. Germline V lookup: CDR1 SEHNR, CDR2 FQNEAQ (reference sequence). The CDR3 loop reads CTSGPYEQYF. The CDR3 nucleotides are TGTACCAGCGGGCCTTACGAGCAGTACTTC.

The genes are TRBV28 and TRBJ2-7, with 8 bases fitting TRBD1. This CDR3 is 16 amino acids long. The ends lost 5 bases at V and 1 base at J; junction bases unmatched: 10. Germline assignment: CDR1 MDHEN and CDR2 SYDVKM. The CDR3: CASSLHAGQVSYEQYF. The DNA of the CDR3 is TGTGCCAGCAGTCTACACGCGGGACAGGTGTCCTACGAGCAGTACTTC.

This clonotype was picked up a small number of times. The chain is built from TRBV24-1 and TRBJ2-3; D might be TRBD1 (6 bases). The V gene's germline CDR1 is KGHDR and CDR2 SFDVKD. V shed 5 bases and J shed 5 bases, with 13 bases lying between them. The CDR3 totals 14 residues. The CDR3 is CATSVPDSRDTQYF. The CDR3 DNA reads as TGTGCCACCAGTGTCCCGGACAGTCGAGATACGCAGTATTTT.

This clonotype has ten or more counts. The CDR3 loop reads CASSQGLTGDQETQYF. CDR3 DNA: TGTGCCAGCAGCCAAGGGTTAACAGGGGACCAAGAGACCCAGTACTTC. The rearrangement links TRBV4-2 to TRBJ2-5; 7 bases align to TRBD1. Looked up from germline, CDR1 is LGHNA and CDR2 is YNFKEQ. The CDR3 is 16 amino acids. J gave up 0 bases and V 1 base, and 5 bases lay outside the gene matches.

This rearrangement joins TRBV5-5 to TRBJ1-2; D ambiguous. Between the trimmed V and J ends, which lost 7 bases and 4 bases, there was a span of 26 bases. This CDR3 region has 17 residues. The germline CDR1 and CDR2 sequences are SGHKS and YYEKEE (reference sequence). The CDR3 protein is CASRSPERARLGYGYTF. CDR3 DNA sequence: TGTGCCAGCCGATCCCCAGAAAGGGCCCGGCTCGGCTATGGCTACACCTTC.

The rearrangement links TRBV20-1 to TRBJ1-6; D is ambiguous. Germline CDR1 reads DFQATT; CDR2 reads SNEGSKA (reference sequence). The CDR3 runs 12 residues. The V end was cut by 0 bases, the J end by 8 bases, with 5 bases between. This CDR3 reads CSARDQDSPLHF. The CDR3 DNA reads TGCAGTGCTAGAGATCAGGATTCACCCCTCCACTTT.

This clonotype was counted between two and nine times. The gene calls are TRBV11-3 and TRBJ2-1, with D perhaps matching TRBD1 (5 bases). The CDR3 has 13 amino acids. The germline V and J ends were trimmed by 5 bases and 3 bases, with 8 bases remaining between them. CDR1 and CDR2 (germline): SGHNT, YENEEA. The DNA for the CDR3 is TGTGCCAGCAGCCACGACAGCTACAATGAGCAGTTCTTC. Translation: CASSHDSYNEQFF.

The V gene is TRBV9, the J gene TRBJ2-1; TRBD2 agrees at 8 bases. Germline CDR1 reads SGDLS; CDR2 reads YYNGEE. The V segment lost 4 bases and the J segment 0 bases; nucleotides outside the gene matches: 6. The CDR3 is made up of 16 amino acids. The DNA of the CDR3 is TGTGCCAGCAGCACCCAGCGGGAGTACTCCTACAATGAGCAGTTCTTC. Protein sequence: CASSTQREYSYNEQFF.

J is TRBJ1-1 and V is TRBV20-1, with 10 bases that match TRBD1. V gave up 6 bases and J gave up 11 bases; unmatched junction bases: 9. The germline gives CDR1 DFQATT, CDR2 SNEGSKA (reference sequence). The CDR3 runs 12 residues. The DNA of the CDR3 is TGCAGTGCCACCGGGACAGGGGCTAGGGCTTTCTTT. Residues: CSATGTGARAFF.

The genes are TRBV28 and TRBJ1-1; D may be TRBD1 (6 bases). V was clipped by 8 bases and J by 3 bases, with 16 bases between them. Per germline, CDR1 MDHEN and CDR2 SYDVKM. This CDR3 has 14 residues. Here the CDR3 DNA reads TGTGCCAGCCCTCCCTCGGGGGCACACACTGAAGCTTTCTTT. Its translation is CASPPSGAHTEAFF.

This sequence joins TRBV6-6 and TRBJ2-1, with TRBD2 matching over 7 bases. Per the germline V gene, CDR1 is MNHNY and CDR2 is SVGAGI (reference sequence). Trimming took 6 bases from V and 10 from J; bases not matched to a gene: 12. This CDR3 has 14 residues. The CDR3 DNA follows: TGTGCCAGCAGACCCGAGCGGGGCTCCCAGGAGCAGTTCTTC. This gives the protein CASRPERGSQEQFF.

The V call is TRBV20-1, the J call TRBJ2-5; D is unclear. Germline CDR1 DFQATT, CDR2 SNEGSKA (reference sequence). V was pared by 0 bases and J by 5 bases, with 10 bases between. This CDR3 region has 13 residues. CDR3 coding DNA: TGCAGTGCTAGAGATTCGGGTTGGGAGACCCAGTACTTC. This gives the protein CSARDSGWETQYF.

This clonotype was seen only a few times. The genes are TRBV27 and TRBJ2-3; 7 positions match TRBD2. Germline V lookup: CDR1 MNHEY, CDR2 SMNVEV (reference sequence). V lost 8 bases and J lost 2; bases outside the gene matches: 16. This CDR3 comprises 17 residues. CDR3 DNA sequence: TGTGCCAGCCTAAGCGTCGGGGCTAGCGGATACACAGATACGCAGTATTTT. It yields the protein CASLSVGASGYTDTQYF.

Only a few counts were recorded for this clonotype. V and J are TRBV7-8 and TRBJ2-1; either TRBD1 or TRBD2 may supply D (5 bases each). The CDR3 extends over 15 amino acids. V was trimmed by 4 bases and J by 3 bases, leaving 13 bases between them. Germline values: CDR1 SGHVS, CDR2 FQNEAQ. CDR3 in DNA: TGTGCCAGCAGCTCGTCGGGACGGCTCTACAATGAGCAGTTCTTC. This gives the protein CASSSSGRLYNEQFF.

V is TRBV7-2 and J is TRBJ1-1; D remains unclear. Trimming pared 5 bases from V and 5 bases from J, leaving 9 bases between. Germline V gene sequence: CDR1 SGHTA, CDR2 FQGNSA. The CDR3 is 12 amino acids. In nucleotides, the CDR3 is TGTGCCAGCAGCCAAACCTTGACTGAAGCTTTCTTT. Its protein is CASSQTLTEAFF.

The chain recombines TRBV3-1 with TRBJ2-7; maybe TRBD2 (5 bases). This CDR3 has 15 amino acids. The V gene's germline CDR1 is LGHDT and CDR2 YNNKEL (reference sequence). V lost 1 base and J 2 bases, leaving 12 bases between the germline ends. The CDR3 DNA sequence: TGTGCCAGCAGCCAAGTAAGTAGCGCAACCTACGAGCAGTACTTC. As protein: CASSQVSSATYEQYF.

With respect to this clonotype: The junction and the germline gene differ at one end; a read error may be behind it. This chain connects TRBV7-2 to TRBJ2-3; D uncertain. CDR3 size: 12 residues. The V gene's germline CDR1 is SGHTA and CDR2 FQGNSA. The CDR3 bases are TGTGCCGGCAGCTTAGGTAGGGATACGCAGTATTTT. Its protein product is CAGSLGRDTQYF.

The CDR3 DNA follows: TGTGCCAGCACCAGCCCGGCAGAGGGTTACAATGAGCAGTTCTTC. Translation: CASTSPAEGYNEQFF. The chain combines TRBV12-3 or TRBV12-4 with TRBJ2-1, with a tentative D call TRBD2 (5 bases). This CDR3 comprises 15 residues. V was shortened by 7 bases and J by 4 bases, with 17 bases between the two germline ends.

This clonotype occurred once. The chain joins TRBV7-8 to TRBJ1-5, with 9 bases aligning to TRBD1. This CDR3 is built from 18 residues. CDR1 and CDR2 from the germline V gene are SGHVS and FQNEAQ. Trimming cost V 4 bases and J 11 bases; bases outside gene matches: 21. CDR3 loop: CASSSTPGQGSSRSSQHF. For the CDR3, the DNA is TGTGCCAGCAGCTCAACCCCGGGACAGGGATCTTCCCGTTCGTCCCAGCATTTT.

This clonotype was seen a handful of times. The chain is built from TRBV7-2 and TRBJ2-1, with 10 bases that match TRBD1. The germline V gene has CDR1 SGHTA and CDR2 FQGNSA. Unmatched junction bases numbered 4, after V lost 5 bases and J lost 6 bases. CDR3 size: 14 residues. CDR3 sequence (DNA): TGTGCCAGCAGCCGAAGGACAGGGGGCAATGAGCAGTTCTTC. Amino acids: CASSRRTGGNEQFF.

This chain connects TRBV5-1 to TRBJ2-1; possible D gene TRBD2, 5 bases. There are 16 residues in the CDR3. Germline assignment: CDR1 SGHRS and CDR2 YFSETQ. Trimming cost V 1 base and J 6 bases, with 17 bases left between them. CDR3 in amino acids: CASSLSADLRANEQFF. In DNA form, the CDR3 reads TGCGCCAGCAGCTTGTCAGCGGATTTAAGGGCCAATGAGCAGTTCTTC.

V is TRBV4-3 and J is TRBJ2-3; the D is unclear. The CDR3 contains 13 residues. The germline V gene has CDR1 LGHNA and CDR2 YSLEER. Trimming removed 1 base at V and 5 bases at J, with 7 bases between. CDR3 sequence reads: CASSQVMVDTQYF. In nucleotides, the CDR3 is TGCGCCAGCAGCCAAGTTATGGTAGATACGCAGTATTTT.

The V gene is TRBV20-1, the J gene TRBJ2-1; D may correspond to TRBD1 or TRBD2 (6 bases each). In germline, CDR1 is DFQATT, CDR2 SNEGSKA (reference sequence). V lost 6 bases and J 4 bases, leaving 19 bases between the germline ends. CDR3 length: 15 amino acids. The CDR3: CSAPQGGSGYNEQFF. In DNA form, the CDR3 reads TGCAGTGCGCCTCAAGGGGGGAGTGGGTACAATGAGCAGTTCTTC.

This clonotype was picked up one time. The V and J genes are TRBV6-1 and TRBJ2-5, with a possible D match to TRBD1 (5 bases). Trimming stripped 6 bases from V and 5 bases from J, with 22 bases between. Looked up from germline, CDR1 is MNHNS and CDR2 is SASEGT. The CDR3 spans 16 residues. The CDR3 spells CASSPETATLGETQYF. The DNA for the CDR3 is TGTGCCAGCAGCCCAGAGACAGCTACACTCGGGGAGACCCAGTACTTC.

This clonotype was counted once. This chain links TRBV27 with TRBJ1-5; possible D gene TRBD1, 5 bases. V dropped 5 bases and J dropped 5 bases, with 13 bases sitting between them. Germline V gene data show CDR1 as MNHEY and CDR2 as SMNVEV (reference sequence). The CDR3 runs 14 residues. For the CDR3, the DNA is TGTGCCAGCAGTCTACGACAGTCTGATCAGCCCCAGCATTTT. Translated, it gives CASSLRQSDQPQHF.

This sequence joins TRBV29-1 and TRBJ2-7, with D uncertain. Looked up from germline, CDR1 is SQVTM and CDR2 is ANQGSEA. The CDR3 has 15 residues. With 5 bases removed from V and 3 bases from J, the gap between germline ends came to 20 bases. The CDR3 here is CSVNVPTDVYYEQYF. The CDR3 DNA reads as TGCAGCGTTAATGTCCCGACGGACGTTTACTACGAGCAGTACTTC.

This chain links TRBV20-1 with TRBJ1-1, with TRBD1 matching 7 bases. The CDR3 loop spans 15 amino acids. With V trimmed by 3 bases and J by 1 base, 8 bases remained unmatched. Germline V CDR1 and CDR2: DFQATT, SNEGSKA (reference sequence). The CDR3 DNA reads TGCAGTGCTAGGGGGACAGCTAACGGGAACACTGAAGCTTTCTTT. Amino acid sequence: CSARGTANGNTEAFF.

This clonotype was seen a few times. This chain uses TRBV2 with TRBJ2-7, with 9 bases that match TRBD2. The CDR3 sequence is 13 residues long. Germline CDR1 reads SNHLY; CDR2 reads FYNNEI. The trim removed 4 bases at V and 3 bases at J, leaving 1 base unmatched. The CDR3 sequence: CASSVAGVYEQYF. The CDR3 nucleotides read TGTGCCAGCAGTGTAGCGGGAGTCTACGAGCAGTACTTC.

The chain links TRBV11-2 to TRBJ2-7; 8 bases fit TRBD2. Germline loops: CDR1 SGHAT, CDR2 FQNNGV. CDR3 length: 17 amino acids. V was clipped by 6 bases and J by 2 bases; unmatched bases: 15. CDR3: CASSYLYPTSGAYEQYF. In DNA form, the CDR3 reads TGTGCCAGCAGTTACCTGTACCCTACTAGCGGTGCCTACGAGCAGTACTTC.

This clonotype has more than one count but fewer than ten. V and J are TRBV2 and TRBJ1-4; the D is unclear. Trimming cost V 4 bases and J 0 bases, with 9 bases left between them. Per germline, CDR1 SNHLY and CDR2 FYNNEI. The CDR3 is made up of 15 amino acids. The CDR3, as DNA: TGTGCCAGCAGTGCCGTCGCGTCAACTAATGAAAAACTGTTTTTT. Its translation: CASSAVASTNEKLFF. The variable domain in full, completed from reference TRBV2 and TRBJ1-4, reads EPEVTQTPSHQVTQMGQEVILRCVPISNHLYFYWYRQILGQKVEFLVSFYNNEISEKSEIFDDQFSVERPDGSNFTLKIRSTKLEDSAMYFCASSAVASTNEKLFFGSGTQLSVL.